This TCR beta chain was profiled in a study of CD8 T cells in Susac syndrome. Study results and limitations: The study acknowledged a relatively small number of individuals in its TCR sequencing and HLA analysis.

CDR1 is SGHRS and CDR2 is YFSETQ in the germline V gene. The CDR3 consists of 14 residues. Trimming removed 0 bases at V and 5 bases at J, with 11 bases between. Random hexamers were used to reverse transcribe the RNA input (roughly 0.5 to 1 ug). TCRdb ran MiXCR on the immunoSEQ multiplex PCR reads and lists one entry per CDR3 protein. The repertoire has 140,000 to 150,000 distinct CDR3 sequences, around 94% of them found once; the top ten carry over 0.07%. This clonotype was found once. What it recognizes is unknown. The chain is built from TRBV5-1 and TRBJ2-5; D might be TRBD2 (5 bases). The sequence derives from a human donor in good health. The sequenced sample consisted of CD4+ T cells from PBMCs. CDR3 amino acids: CASSLGASLETQYF. The CDR3, as DNA: TGCGCCAGCAGCTTGGGAGCTAGCCTTGAGACCCAGTACTTC.